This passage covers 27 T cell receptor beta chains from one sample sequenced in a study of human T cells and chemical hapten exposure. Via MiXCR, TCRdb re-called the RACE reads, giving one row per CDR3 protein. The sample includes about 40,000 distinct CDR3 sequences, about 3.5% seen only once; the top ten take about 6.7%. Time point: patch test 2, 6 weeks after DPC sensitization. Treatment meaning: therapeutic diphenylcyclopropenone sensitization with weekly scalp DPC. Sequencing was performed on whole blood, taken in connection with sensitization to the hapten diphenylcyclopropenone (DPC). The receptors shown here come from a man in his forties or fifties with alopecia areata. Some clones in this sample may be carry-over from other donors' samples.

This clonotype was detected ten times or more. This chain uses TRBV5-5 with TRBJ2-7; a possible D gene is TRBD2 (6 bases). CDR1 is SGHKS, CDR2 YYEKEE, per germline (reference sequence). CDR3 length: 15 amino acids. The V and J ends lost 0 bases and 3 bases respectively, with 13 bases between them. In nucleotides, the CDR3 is TGTGCCAGCAGCTTGGTGTTAGCGGATGACTACGAGCAGTACTTC. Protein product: CASSLVLADDYEQYF.

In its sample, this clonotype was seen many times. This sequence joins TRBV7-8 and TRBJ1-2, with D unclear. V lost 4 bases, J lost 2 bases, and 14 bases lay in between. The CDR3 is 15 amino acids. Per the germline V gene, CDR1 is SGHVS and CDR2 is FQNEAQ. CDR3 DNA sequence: TGTGCCAGCAGCTCTTTTTCTACGGGGAACTATGGCTACACCTTC. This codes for CASSSFSTGNYGYTF.

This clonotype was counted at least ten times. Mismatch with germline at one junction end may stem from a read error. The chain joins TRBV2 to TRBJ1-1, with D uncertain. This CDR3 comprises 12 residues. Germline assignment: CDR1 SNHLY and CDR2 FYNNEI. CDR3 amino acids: CASSADGPTLHF. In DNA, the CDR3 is TGTGCCAGCAGTGCAGATGGACCGACTCTGCACTTT. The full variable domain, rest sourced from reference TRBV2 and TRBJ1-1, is EPEVTQTPSHQVTQMGQEVILRCVPISNHLYFYWYRQILGQKVEFLVSFYNNEISEKSEIFDDQFSVERPDGSNFTLKIRSTKLEDSAMYFCASSADGPTLHFGQGTRLTVV.

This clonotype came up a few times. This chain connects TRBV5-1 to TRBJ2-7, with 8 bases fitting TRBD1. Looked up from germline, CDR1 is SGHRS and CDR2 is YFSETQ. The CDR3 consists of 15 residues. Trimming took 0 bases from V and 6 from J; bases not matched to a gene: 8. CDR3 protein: CASSLVPGGLSEQYF. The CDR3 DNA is TGCGCCAGCAGCTTGGTGCCAGGGGGCTTATCCGAGCAGTACTTC.

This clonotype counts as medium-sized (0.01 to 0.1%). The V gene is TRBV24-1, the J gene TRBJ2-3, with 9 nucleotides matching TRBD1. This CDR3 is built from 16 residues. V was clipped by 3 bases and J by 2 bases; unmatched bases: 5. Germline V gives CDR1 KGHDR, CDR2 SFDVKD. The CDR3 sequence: CATSDIGQGNTDTQYF. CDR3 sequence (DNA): TGTGCCACCAGTGATATTGGACAGGGGAACACAGATACGCAGTATTTT.

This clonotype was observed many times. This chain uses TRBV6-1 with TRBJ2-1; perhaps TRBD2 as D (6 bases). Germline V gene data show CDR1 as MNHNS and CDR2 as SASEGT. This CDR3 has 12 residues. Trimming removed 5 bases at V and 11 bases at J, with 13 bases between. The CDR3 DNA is TGTGCCAGCAGTCCGGGAGCGGTTCAGCAGTTCTTC. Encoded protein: CASSPGAVQQFF.

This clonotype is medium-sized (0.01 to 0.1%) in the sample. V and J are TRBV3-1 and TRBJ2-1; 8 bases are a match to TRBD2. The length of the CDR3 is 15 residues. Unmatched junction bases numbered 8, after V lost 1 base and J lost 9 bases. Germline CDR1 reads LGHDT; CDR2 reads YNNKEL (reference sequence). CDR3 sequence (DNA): TGTGCCAGCAGCCAAGGTGTTAGCGGGACTAGTGAGCAGTTCTTC. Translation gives CASSQGVSGTSEQFF.

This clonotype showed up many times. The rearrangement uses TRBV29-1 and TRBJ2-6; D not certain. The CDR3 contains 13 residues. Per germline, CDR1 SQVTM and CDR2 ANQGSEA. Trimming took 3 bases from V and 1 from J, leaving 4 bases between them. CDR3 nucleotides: TGCAGCGTTGATGAATCTGGGGCCAACGTCCTGACTTTC. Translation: CSVDESGANVLTF.

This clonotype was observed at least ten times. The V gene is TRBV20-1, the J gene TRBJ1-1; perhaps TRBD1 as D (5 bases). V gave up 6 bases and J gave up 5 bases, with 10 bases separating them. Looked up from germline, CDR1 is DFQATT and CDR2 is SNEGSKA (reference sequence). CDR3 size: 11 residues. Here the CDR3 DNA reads TGCAGTGCCCTATGGGGGACTGAAGCTTTCTTT. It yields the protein CSALWGTEAFF.

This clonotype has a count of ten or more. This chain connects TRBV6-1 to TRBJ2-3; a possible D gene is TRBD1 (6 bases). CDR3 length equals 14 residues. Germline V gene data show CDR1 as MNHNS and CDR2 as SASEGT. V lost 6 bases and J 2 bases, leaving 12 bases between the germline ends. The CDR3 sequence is CASSPDRPTDTQYF. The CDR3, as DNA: TGTGCCAGCAGCCCGGACAGACCCACAGATACGCAGTATTTT.

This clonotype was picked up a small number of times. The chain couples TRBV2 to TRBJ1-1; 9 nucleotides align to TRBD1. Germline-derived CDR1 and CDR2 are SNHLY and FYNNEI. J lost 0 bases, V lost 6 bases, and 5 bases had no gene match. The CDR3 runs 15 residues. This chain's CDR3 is CASRERQGVNTEAFF. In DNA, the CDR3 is TGTGCCAGCAGAGAGAGACAGGGGGTGAACACTGAAGCTTTCTTT. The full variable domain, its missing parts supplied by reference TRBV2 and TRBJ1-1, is EPEVTQTPSHQVTQMGQEVILRCVPISNHLYFYWYRQILGQKVEFLVSFYNNEISEKSEIFDDQFSVERPDGSNFTLKIRSTKLEDSAMYFCASRERQGVNTEAFFGQGTRLTVV.

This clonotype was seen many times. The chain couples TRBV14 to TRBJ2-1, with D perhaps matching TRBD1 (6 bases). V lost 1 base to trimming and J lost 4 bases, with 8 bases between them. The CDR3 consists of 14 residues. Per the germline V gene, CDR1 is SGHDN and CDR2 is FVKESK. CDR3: CASSQVRGYNEQFF. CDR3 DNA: TGTGCCAGCAGCCAAGTGAGGGGGTACAATGAGCAGTTCTTC.

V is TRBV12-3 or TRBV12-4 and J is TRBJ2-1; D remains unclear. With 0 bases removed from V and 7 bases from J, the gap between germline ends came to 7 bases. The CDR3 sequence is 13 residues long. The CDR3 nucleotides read TGTGCCAGCAGTTTAGCAGGTGGGAATGAGCAGTTCTTC. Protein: CASSLAGGNEQFF.

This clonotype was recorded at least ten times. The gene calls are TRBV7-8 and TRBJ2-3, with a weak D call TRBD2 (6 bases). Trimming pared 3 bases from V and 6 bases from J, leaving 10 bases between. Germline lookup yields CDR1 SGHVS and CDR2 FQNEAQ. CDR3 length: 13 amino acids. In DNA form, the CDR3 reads TGTGCCAGCAGCTTGGGGGGACCGGATACGCAGTATTTT. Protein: CASSLGGPDTQYF.

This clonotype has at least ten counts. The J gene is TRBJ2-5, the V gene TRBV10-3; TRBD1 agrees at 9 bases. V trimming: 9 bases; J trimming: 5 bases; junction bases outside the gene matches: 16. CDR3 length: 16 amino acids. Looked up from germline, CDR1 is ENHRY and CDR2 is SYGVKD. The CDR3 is CAMIYRRGQGSETQYF. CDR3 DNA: TGTGCCATGATTTACCGCCGAGGACAGGGGAGTGAGACCCAGTACTTC.

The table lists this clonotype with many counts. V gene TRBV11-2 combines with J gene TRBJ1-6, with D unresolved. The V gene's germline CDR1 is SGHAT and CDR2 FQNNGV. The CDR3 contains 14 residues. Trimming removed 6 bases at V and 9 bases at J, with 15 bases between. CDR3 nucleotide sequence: TGTGCCAGCAGTCCACAGAGAGGAGGTTCACCCCTCCACTTT. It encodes CASSPQRGGSPLHF.

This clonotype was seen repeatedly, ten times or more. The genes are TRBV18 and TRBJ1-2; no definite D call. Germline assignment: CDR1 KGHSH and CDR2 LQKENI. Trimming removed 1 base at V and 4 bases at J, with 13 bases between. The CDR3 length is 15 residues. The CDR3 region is CASSPLEDVVYGYTF. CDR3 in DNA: TGTGCCAGCTCACCACTAGAAGACGTCGTCTATGGCTACACCTTC.

The CDR3 DNA sequence: TGTGCCACCAGCAGAGAAGTACGAGAGACCCAGTACTTC. As protein: CATSREVRETQYF. J is TRBJ2-5 and V is TRBV15; D is ambiguous. Germline-derived CDR1 and CDR2 are LNHNV and YYDKDF (reference sequence). This CDR3 has 13 amino acids. V shed 0 bases and J shed 4 bases, with 6 bases lying between them.

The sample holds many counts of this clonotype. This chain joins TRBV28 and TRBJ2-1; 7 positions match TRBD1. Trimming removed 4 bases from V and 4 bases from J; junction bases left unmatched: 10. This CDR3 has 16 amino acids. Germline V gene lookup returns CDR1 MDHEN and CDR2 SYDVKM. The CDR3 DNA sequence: TGTGCCAGCAGTTCCTCCGGGACAGCCCATTACAATGAGCAGTTCTTC. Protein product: CASSSSGTAHYNEQFF.

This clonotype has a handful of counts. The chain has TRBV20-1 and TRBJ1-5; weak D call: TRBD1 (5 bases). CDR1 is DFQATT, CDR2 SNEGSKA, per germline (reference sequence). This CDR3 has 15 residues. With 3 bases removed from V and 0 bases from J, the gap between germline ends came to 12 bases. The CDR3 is CSASDSSSSNQPQHF. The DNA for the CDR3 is TGCAGTGCTAGTGACAGTTCTAGTAGCAATCAGCCCCAGCATTTT.

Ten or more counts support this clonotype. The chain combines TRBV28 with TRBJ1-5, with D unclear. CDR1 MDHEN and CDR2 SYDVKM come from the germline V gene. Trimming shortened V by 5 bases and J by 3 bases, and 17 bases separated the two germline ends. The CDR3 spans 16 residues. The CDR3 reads CASSVPKIVFNQPQHF. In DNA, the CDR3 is TGTGCCAGCAGTGTTCCGAAAATCGTCTTCAATCAGCCCCAGCATTTT. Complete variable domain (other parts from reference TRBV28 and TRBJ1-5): DVKVTQSSRYLVKRTGEKVFLECVQDMDHENMFWYRQDPGLGLRLIYFSYDVKMKEKGDIPEGYSVSREKKERFSLILESASTNQTSMYLCASSVPKIVFNQPQHFGDGTRLSIL.

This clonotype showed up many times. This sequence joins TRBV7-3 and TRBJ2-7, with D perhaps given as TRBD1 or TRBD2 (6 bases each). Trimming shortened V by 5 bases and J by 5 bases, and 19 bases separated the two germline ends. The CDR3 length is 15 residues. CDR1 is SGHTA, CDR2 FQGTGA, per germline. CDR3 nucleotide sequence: TGTGCCAGCAGCCACGGGTCGGGGGCCGGGAACGAGCAGTACTTC. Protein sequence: CASSHGSGAGNEQYF.

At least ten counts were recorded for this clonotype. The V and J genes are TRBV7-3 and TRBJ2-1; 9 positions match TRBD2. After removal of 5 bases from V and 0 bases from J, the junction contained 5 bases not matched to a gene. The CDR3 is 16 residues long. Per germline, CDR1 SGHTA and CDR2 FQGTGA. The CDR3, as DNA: TGTGCCAGCAGCCCTAATAGCGGGAGCTCCTACAATGAGCAGTTCTTC. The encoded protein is CASSPNSGSSYNEQFF.

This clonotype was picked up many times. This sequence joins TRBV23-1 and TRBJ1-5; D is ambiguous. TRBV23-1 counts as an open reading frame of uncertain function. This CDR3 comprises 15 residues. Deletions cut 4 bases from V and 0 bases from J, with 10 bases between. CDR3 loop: CASSLDIVSNQPQHF. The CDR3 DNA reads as TGCGCCAGCAGTCTAGACATAGTTAGCAATCAGCCCCAGCATTTT.

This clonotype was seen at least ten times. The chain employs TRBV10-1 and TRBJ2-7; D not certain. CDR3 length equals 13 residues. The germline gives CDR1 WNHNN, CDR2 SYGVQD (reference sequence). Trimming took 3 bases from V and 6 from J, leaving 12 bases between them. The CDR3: CASSDTFHSEQYF. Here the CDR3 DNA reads TGCGCCAGCAGTGACACTTTCCACAGCGAGCAGTACTTC.

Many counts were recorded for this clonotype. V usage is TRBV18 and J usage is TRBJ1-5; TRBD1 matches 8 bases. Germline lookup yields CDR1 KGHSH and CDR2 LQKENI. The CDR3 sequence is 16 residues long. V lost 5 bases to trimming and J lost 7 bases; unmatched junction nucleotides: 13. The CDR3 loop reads CASSSGQAALGQPQHF. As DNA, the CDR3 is TGTGCCAGCTCATCGGGACAGGCGGCTCTGGGCCAGCCCCAGCATTTT.

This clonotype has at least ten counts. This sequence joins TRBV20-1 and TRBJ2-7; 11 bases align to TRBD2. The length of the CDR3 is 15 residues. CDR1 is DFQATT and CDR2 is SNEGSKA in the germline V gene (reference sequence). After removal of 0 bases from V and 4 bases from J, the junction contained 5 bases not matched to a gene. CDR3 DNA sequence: TGCAGTGCTAGAGATCCGGGACTAGCGGTTTACGAGCAGTACTTC. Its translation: CSARDPGLAVYEQYF.